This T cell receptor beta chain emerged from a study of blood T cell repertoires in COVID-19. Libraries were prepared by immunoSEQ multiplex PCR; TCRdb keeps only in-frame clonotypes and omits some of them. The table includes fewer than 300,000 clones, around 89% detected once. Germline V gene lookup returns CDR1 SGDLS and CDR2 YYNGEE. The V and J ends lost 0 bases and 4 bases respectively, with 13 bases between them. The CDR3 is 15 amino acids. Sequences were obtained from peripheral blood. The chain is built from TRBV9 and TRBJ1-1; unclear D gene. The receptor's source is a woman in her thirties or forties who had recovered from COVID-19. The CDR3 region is CASSVEVARGTEAFF. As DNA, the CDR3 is TGTGCCAGCAGCGTAGAGGTAGCCCGCGGCACTGAAGCTTTCTTT. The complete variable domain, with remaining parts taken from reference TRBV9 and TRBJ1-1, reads DSGVTQTPKHLITATGQRVTLRCSPRSGDLSVYWYQQSLDQGLQFLIQYYNGEERAKGNILERFSAQQFPDLHSELNLSSLELGDSALYFCASSVEVARGTEAFFGQGTRLTVV.